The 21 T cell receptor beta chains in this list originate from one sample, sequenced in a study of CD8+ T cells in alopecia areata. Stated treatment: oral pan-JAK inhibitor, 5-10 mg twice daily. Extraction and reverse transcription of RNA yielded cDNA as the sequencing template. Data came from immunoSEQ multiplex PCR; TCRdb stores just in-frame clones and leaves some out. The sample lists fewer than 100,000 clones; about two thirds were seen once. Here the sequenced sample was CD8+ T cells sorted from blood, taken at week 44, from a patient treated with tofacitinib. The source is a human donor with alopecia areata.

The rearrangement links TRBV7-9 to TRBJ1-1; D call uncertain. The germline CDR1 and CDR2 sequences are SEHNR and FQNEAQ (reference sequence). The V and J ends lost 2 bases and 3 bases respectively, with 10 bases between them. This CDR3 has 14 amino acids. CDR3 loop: CASSLLNGDTEAFF. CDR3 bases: TGTGCCAGCAGCTTATTGAACGGGGACACTGAAGCTTTCTTT.

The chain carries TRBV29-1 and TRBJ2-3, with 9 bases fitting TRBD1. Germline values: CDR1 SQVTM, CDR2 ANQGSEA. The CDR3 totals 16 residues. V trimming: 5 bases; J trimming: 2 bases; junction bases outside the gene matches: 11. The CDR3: CSVNSHRDRVTDTQYF. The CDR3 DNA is TGCAGCGTTAACTCACACCGGGACAGGGTCACAGATACGCAGTATTTT.

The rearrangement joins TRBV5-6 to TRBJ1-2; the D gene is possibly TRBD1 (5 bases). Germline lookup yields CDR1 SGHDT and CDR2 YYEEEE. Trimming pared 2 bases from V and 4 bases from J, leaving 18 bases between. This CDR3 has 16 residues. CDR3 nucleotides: TGTGCCAGCAGCTTAAAGGACTCAGGGCCTGGCTATGGCTACACCTTC. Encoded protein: CASSLKDSGPGYGYTF.

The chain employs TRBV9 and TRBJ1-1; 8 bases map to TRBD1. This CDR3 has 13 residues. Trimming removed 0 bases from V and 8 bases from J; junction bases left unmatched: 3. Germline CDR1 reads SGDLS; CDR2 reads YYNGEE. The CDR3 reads CASSVAGGAEAFF. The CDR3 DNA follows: TGTGCCAGCAGCGTAGCAGGGGGCGCCGAAGCTTTCTTT.

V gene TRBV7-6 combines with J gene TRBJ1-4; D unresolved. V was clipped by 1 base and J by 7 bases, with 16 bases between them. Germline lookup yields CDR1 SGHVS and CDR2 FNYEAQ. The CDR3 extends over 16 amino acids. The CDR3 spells CASSLGGGGRTEKLFF. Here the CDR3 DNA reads TGTGCCAGCAGCTTAGGCGGCGGCGGAAGAACTGAAAAACTGTTTTTT.

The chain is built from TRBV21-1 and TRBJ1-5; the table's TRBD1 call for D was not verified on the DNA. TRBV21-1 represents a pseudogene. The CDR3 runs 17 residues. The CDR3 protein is CASSKAWSGTGLQPQHF. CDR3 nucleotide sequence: TGTGCCAGCAGCAAAGCTTGGTCCGGGACAGGGTTACAGCCCCAGCATTTT.

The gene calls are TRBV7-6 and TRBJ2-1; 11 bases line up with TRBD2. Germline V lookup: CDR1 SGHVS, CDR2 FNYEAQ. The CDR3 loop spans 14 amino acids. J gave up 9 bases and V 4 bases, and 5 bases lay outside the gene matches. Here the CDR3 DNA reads TGTGCCAGCAGCTATAGCGGGGGGGCTGTTGAGCAGTTCTTC. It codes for CASSYSGGAVEQFF.

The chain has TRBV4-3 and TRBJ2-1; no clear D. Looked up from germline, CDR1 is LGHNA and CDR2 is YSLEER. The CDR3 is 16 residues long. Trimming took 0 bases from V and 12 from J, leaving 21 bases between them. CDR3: CASSQDIRGLSGGQFF. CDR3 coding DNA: TGCGCCAGCAGCCAAGATATACGAGGCCTTTCGGGCGGGCAGTTCTTC.

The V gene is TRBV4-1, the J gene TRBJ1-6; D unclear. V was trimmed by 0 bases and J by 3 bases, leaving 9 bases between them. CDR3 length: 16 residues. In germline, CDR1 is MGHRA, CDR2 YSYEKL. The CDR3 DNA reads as TGCGCCAGCAGCCAAGAGTTCTCCAACTATAATTCACCCCTCCACTTT. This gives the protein CASSQEFSNYNSPLHF.

The chain's CDR3 is CASSMPVATLAGAYNEQFF. DNA for the CDR3: TGTGCCAGCAGCATGCCCGTCGCAACCCTAGCGGGAGCCTACAATGAGCAGTTCTTC. The V and J genes are TRBV11-2 and TRBJ2-1; 10 nucleotides align to TRBD2. The CDR3 consists of 19 residues. Per the germline V gene, CDR1 is SGHAT and CDR2 is FQNNGV. The V segment lost 5 bases and the J segment 2 bases; nucleotides outside the gene matches: 15.

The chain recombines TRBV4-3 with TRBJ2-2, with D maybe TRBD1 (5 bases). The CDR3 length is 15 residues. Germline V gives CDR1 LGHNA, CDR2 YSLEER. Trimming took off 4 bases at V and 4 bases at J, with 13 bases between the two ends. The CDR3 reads CASSPDSGPTGELFF. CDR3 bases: TGCGCCAGCAGCCCCGACTCAGGGCCCACCGGGGAGCTGTTTTTT.

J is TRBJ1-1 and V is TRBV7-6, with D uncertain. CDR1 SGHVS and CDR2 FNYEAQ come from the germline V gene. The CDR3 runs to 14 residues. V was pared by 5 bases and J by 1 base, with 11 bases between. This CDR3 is CASSEHRGNTEAFF. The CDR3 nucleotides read TGTGCCAGCAGCGAACACCGGGGGAACACTGAAGCTTTCTTT. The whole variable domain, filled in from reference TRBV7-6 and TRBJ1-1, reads GAGVSQSPRYKVTKRGQDVALRCDPISGHVSLYWYRQALGQGPEFLTYFNYEAQQDKSGLPNDRFSAERPEGSISTLTIQRTEQRDSAMYRCASSEHRGNTEAFFGQGTRLTVV.

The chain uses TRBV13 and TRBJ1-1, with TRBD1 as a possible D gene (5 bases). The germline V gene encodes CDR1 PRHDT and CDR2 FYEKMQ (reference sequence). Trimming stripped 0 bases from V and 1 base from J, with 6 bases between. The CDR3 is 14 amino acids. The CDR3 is CASSLGQGNTEAFF. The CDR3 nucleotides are TGTGCCAGCAGCTTAGGTCAGGGGAACACTGAAGCTTTCTTT.

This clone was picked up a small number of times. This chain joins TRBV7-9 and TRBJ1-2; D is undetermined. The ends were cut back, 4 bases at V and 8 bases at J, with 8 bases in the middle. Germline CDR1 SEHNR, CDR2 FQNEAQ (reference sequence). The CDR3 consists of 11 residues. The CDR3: CASSSDGGYTF. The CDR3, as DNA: TGTGCCAGCAGCTCGGACGGGGGCTACACCTTC.

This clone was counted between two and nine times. CDR3 sequence (DNA): TGCAGCGTCGCCGGACAGAACACTGAAGCTTTCTTT. Protein product: CSVAGQNTEAFF. The gene calls are TRBV29-1 and TRBJ1-1; tentatively, D is TRBD1 (5 bases). Germline V gene sequence: CDR1 SQVTM, CDR2 ANQGSEA. V lost 6 bases to trimming and J lost 1 base, with 9 bases between them. The CDR3 contains 12 residues.

CDR3 amino acids: CASRERGWTENYSGANVLTF. In nucleotides, the CDR3 is TGTGCCAGCAGAGAAAGGGGTTGGACGGAGAATTACTCTGGGGCCAACGTCCTGACTTTC. The chain recombines TRBV6-1 with TRBJ2-6, with TRBD1 as a possible D gene (5 bases). Per germline, CDR1 MNHNS and CDR2 SASEGT. This CDR3 has 20 residues. V lost 6 bases to trimming and J lost 0 bases, with 24 bases between them.

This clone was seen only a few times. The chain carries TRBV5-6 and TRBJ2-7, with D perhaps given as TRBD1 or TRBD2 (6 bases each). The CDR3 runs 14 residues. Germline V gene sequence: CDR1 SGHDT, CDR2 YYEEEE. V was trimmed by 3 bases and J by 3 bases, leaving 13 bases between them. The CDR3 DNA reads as TGTGCCAGCAGCTCAGGGGACTCTCTCTACGAGCAGTACTTC. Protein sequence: CASSSGDSLYEQYF.

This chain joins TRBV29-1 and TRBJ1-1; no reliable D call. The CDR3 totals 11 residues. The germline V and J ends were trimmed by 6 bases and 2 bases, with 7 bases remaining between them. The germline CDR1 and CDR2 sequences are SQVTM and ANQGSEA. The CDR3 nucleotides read TGCAGCGTCTTAACTAACACTGAAGCTTTCTTT. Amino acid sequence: CSVLTNTEAFF.

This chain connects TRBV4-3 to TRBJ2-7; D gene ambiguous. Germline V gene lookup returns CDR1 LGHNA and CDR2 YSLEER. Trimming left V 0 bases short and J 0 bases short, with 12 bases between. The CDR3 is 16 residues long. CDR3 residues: CASSQEFLSASYEQYF. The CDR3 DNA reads TGCGCCAGCAGCCAAGAATTCCTTTCCGCCTCCTACGAGCAGTACTTC.

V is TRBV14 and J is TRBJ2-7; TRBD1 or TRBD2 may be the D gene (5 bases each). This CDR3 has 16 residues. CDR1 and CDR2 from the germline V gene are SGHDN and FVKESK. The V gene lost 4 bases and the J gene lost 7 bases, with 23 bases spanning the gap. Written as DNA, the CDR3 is TGTGCCAGCAGCCTGCAAGGACTGACTCTACAGGAAGAGCAGTACTTC. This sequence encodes CASSLQGLTLQEEQYF.

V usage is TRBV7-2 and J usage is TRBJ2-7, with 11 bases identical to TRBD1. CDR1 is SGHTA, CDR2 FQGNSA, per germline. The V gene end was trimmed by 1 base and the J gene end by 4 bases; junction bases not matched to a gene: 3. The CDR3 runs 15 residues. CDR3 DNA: TGTGCCAGCAGCTTAGGGACAGGGGGCGGGTACGAGCAGTACTTC. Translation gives CASSLGTGGGYEQYF. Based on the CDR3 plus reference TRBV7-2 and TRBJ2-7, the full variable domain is GAGVSQSPSNKVTEKGKDVELRCDPISGHTALYWYRQSLGQGLEFLIYFQGNSAPDKSGLPSDRFSAERTGGSVSTLTIQRTQQEDSAVYLCASSLGTGGGYEQYFGPGTRLTVT.